This T cell receptor beta chain was obtained from a study of regulatory T cells in long-lasting Graves disease. The CDR3 has 16 amino acids. Germline V gene data show CDR1 as SEHNR and CDR2 as FQNEAQ (reference sequence). In building TCR beta libraries, iRepertoire HTBI primers were used together with Arm-PCR of CDR3 regions. TCRdb analysed the multiplex PCR reads with MiXCR anew, one entry per CDR3 protein. The repertoire holds about 340,000 distinct CDR3 sequences, with less than 20% as singletons. As concerns this clonotype: No antigen is known for it. A much more abundant neighbour one base away suggests this may be a read error.

Study-wide results and caveats: Persistent disease exhibited a predilection for TRBV28, TRBJ1-2 and TRBJ2-5. Peripheral blood, not thyroid tissue, was the sole material studied. Small sample size may have lowered accuracy. TCR diversity was lower in persistent Graves' patients than in newly diagnosed ones.

Time point defined: persistent/refractory GD, antithyroid drugs over 5 years with positive TRAb. The TCR library was prepared using RNA isolated from PBMCs. The chain employs TRBV7-9 and TRBJ1-4; D may be TRBD1 (5 bases). This specimen was peripheral blood mononuclear cells (PBMCs), taken when the disease was refractory, from a patient treated with antithyroid drugs. The sequence derives from a female donor with Graves disease. As DNA, the CDR3 is TGTACCAGCAGCTTAGGGGAGTCAGTGGGGTATGAAAAACTGTTTTTT. Protein sequence: CTSSLGESVGYEKLFF.